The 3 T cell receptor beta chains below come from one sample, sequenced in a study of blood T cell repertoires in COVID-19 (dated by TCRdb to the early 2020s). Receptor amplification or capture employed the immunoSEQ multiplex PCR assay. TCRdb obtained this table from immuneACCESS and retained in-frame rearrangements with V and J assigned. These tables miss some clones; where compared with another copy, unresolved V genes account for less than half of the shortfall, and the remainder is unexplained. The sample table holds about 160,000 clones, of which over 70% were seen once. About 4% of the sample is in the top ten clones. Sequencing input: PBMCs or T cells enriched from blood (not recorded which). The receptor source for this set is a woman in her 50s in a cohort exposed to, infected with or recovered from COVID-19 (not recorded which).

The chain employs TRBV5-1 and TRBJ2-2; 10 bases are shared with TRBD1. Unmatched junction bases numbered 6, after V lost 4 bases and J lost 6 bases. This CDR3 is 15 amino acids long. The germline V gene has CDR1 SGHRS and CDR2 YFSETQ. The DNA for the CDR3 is TGCGCCAGCAGCCAAGGGACAGGGGTGTCCGGGGAGCTGTTTTTT. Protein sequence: CASSQGTGVSGELFF. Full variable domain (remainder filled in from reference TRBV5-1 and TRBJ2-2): KAGVTQTPRYLIKTRGQQVTLSCSPISGHRSVSWYQQTPGQGLQFLFEYFSETQRNKGNFPGRFSGRQFSNSRSEMNVSTLELGDSALYLCASSQGTGVSGELFFGEGSRLTVL.

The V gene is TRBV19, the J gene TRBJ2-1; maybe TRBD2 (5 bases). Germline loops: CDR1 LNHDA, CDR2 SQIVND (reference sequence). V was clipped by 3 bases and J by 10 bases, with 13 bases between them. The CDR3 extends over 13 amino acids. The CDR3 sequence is CASSIVEAGEQFF. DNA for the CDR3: TGTGCCAGTAGTATTGTGGAGGCAGGAGAGCAGTTCTTC. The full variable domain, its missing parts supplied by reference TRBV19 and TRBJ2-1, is DGGITQSPKYLFRKEGQNVTLSCEQNLNHDAMYWYRQDPGQGLRLIYYSQIVNDFQKGDIAEGYSVSREKKESFPLTVTSAQKNPTAFYLCASSIVEAGEQFFGPGTRLTVL.

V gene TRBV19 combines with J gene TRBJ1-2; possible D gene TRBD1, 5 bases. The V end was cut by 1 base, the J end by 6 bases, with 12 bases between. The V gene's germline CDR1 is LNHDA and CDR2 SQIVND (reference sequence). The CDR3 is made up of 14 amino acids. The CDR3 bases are TGTGCCAGTAGTATAGGGGGCCTTGGACATGGCTACACCTTC. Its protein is CASSIGGLGHGYTF.